These 11 T cell receptor beta chains came from one sample sequenced in a study of T cell repertoires in cytomegalovirus infection. MiXCR, run by TCRdb on the reads, gives a single entry per CDR3 protein. Among 250,000 to 300,000 distinct CDR3 sequences listed, 25% were seen once. What was sequenced was PBMCs. The receptors here all came from a human donor in good health (CMV status not recorded). Some clones in this sample may be carry-over from other donors' samples.

The J gene is TRBJ2-1, the V gene TRBV7-2; D gene ambiguous. V dropped 1 base and J dropped 5 bases, with 9 bases sitting between them. This CDR3 spans 14 amino acids. The V gene's germline CDR1 is SGHTA and CDR2 FQGNSA. CDR3 sequence (DNA): TGTGCCAGCAGCTTAGACTACTCAAACAATGAGCAGTTCTTC. This codes for CASSLDYSNNEQFF.

This clonotype was found a few times. V usage is TRBV11-2 and J usage is TRBJ2-5; perhaps TRBD1 as D (6 bases). The CDR3 covers 14 residues. The V end was cut by 4 bases, the J end by 3 bases, with 12 bases between. Germline values: CDR1 SGHAT, CDR2 FQNNGV. The CDR3 DNA sequence: TGTGCCAGCAGCTCGACAGGTCCGGAAGAGACCCAGTACTTC. Protein: CASSSTGPEETQYF.

This clonotype was counted between two and nine times. The chain has TRBV2 and TRBJ1-5; D not resolved. The CDR3 loop spans 15 amino acids. From germline, CDR1 is SNHLY and CDR2 FYNNEI. V was pared by 6 bases and J by 2 bases, with 14 bases between. The CDR3 is CASSPSRRGNQPQHF. CDR3 DNA sequence: TGTGCCAGCAGCCCATCGCGGCGGGGCAATCAGCCCCAGCATTTT.

This clonotype has just a few counts. The rearrangement links TRBV6-2 or TRBV6-3 to TRBJ2-1; D is unclear. V was trimmed by 8 bases and J by 1 base, leaving 6 bases between them. Germline loops: CDR1 MNHEY, CDR2 SVGEGT. The CDR3 is made up of 12 amino acids. For the CDR3, the DNA is TGTGCCAGCGGCAGGTCCTACAATGAGCAGTTCTTC. Protein sequence: CASGRSYNEQFF.

This clonotype was seen a few times. The genes are TRBV30 and TRBJ2-3; no reliable D call. The CDR3 contains 12 residues. The germline V and J ends were trimmed by 5 bases and 7 bases, with 13 bases remaining between them. Germline V CDR1 and CDR2: GTSNPN, SVGIG (reference sequence). The CDR3 region is CAWGASPYTQYF. DNA of the CDR3: TGTGCCTGGGGTGCGTCCCCTTATACGCAGTATTTT.

The chain links TRBV15 to TRBJ1-3; no reliable D call. There are 13 residues in the CDR3. Germline CDR1 is LNHNV and CDR2 is YYDKDF (reference sequence). Trimming removed 3 bases from V and 4 bases from J, with 7 bases in between. The CDR3 reads CATSSSIGNTIYF. DNA for the CDR3: TGTGCCACCAGCAGCTCTATCGGAAACACCATATATTTT.

This clonotype was detected ten times or more. The V gene is TRBV7-8, the J gene TRBJ1-6; D is ambiguous. This CDR3 is 13 amino acids long. CDR1 is SGHVS and CDR2 is FQNEAQ in the germline V gene. V was cut by 5 bases and J by 5 bases, with 7 bases left in between. The CDR3 DNA reads TGTGCCAGCAGCCCGGATAATAATTCACCCCTCCACTTT. Encoded protein: CASSPDNNSPLHF.

This clonotype was detected ten times or more. The chain couples TRBV7-2 to TRBJ2-4, with D perhaps TRBD2 (5 bases). The CDR3 loop spans 16 amino acids. Germline values: CDR1 SGHTA, CDR2 FQGNSA. The V and J ends lost 4 bases and 1 base respectively, with 14 bases between them. CDR3 in amino acids: CASSSSSGGAKNIQYF. CDR3 nucleotide sequence: TGTGCCAGCAGCTCCTCTTCTGGCGGGGCCAAAAACATTCAGTACTTC.

This clonotype was seen at least ten times. This sequence joins TRBV7-8 and TRBJ1-2; 7 positions agree with TRBD1. The CDR3 runs to 14 residues. Germline V lookup: CDR1 SGHVS, CDR2 FQNEAQ. Unmatched junction bases numbered 5, after V lost 3 bases and J lost 4 bases. CDR3 sequence: CASSFAGGPYGYTF. In nucleotides, the CDR3 is TGTGCCAGCAGCTTCGCAGGGGGGCCCTATGGCTACACCTTC.

In this sample, this clonotype turned up a few times. This sequence joins TRBV6-2 or TRBV6-3 and TRBJ2-7; D gene ambiguous. The germline gives CDR1 MNHEY, CDR2 SVGEGT. The V and J ends lost 4 bases and 0 bases respectively, with 4 bases between them. The CDR3 is made up of 12 amino acids. The CDR3 bases are TGTGCCAGCAGTTTTTTCTCCTACGAGCAGTACTTC. Translating gives CASSFFSYEQYF.

The V gene is TRBV6-1, the J gene TRBJ2-7; either TRBD1 or TRBD2 may fit D (5 bases each). V shed 3 bases and J shed 6 bases, with 12 bases lying between them. Germline lookup yields CDR1 MNHNS and CDR2 SASEGT. The CDR3 sequence is 13 residues long. CDR3 residues: CASSDRGTTEQYF. CDR3 DNA sequence: TGTGCCAGCAGTGACCGGGGCACGACCGAGCAGTACTTC.